A selection of T cell receptor beta chains follows, all from one sample in a study of control samples from healthy donors and cancer patients. Method: immunoSEQ multiplex PCR; TCRdb's copy keeps in-frame clones and lacks some. The sample consists of 55,000 to 90,000 clones, nearly 85% of them appearing once. The material sequenced was blood. The receptors were sampled from a man over 45 in good health. Both conserved end residues are part of each CDR3. Fields, in order: V gene, D gene, clone size, J gene, CDR3 protein, CDR3 DNA. A D gene is named only where the DNA matches it firmly. A row's size may be missing; if present it is once, few, many or a size class.

TRBV7-2,NA,few,TRBJ2-7,CASSRRQGGFHEQYF,TGTGCCAGCAGCCGTCGACAGGGAGGCTTCCACGAGCAGTACTTC
TRBV18,NA,NA,TRBJ1-6,CASSPGVYNSPLHF,TGTGCCAGCTCACCTGGAGTTTATAATTCACCCCTCCACTTT
TRBV11-1,NA,NA,TRBJ1-4,CASSYSAPGLEEKLFF,TGTGCCAGCAGCTATAGTGCGCCGGGGCTGGAGGAAAAACTGTTTTTT
TRBV19,TRBD2,NA,TRBJ2-1,CASSLPGGSSYNEQFF,TGTGCCAGTAGTCTCCCGGGAGGTAGTTCCTACAATGAGCAGTTCTTC
TRBV30,NA,NA,TRBJ1-1,CALKGRDTEAFF,TGTGCCCTGAAAGGGAGGGACACTGAAGCTTTCTTT
TRBV30,TRBD1,NA,TRBJ2-2,CAWSLGTGGELFF,TGTGCCTGGAGTCTGGGGACAGGCGGGGAGCTGTTTTTT
TRBV28,NA,NA,TRBJ2-7,CASIQQGGVYEQYF,TGTGCCAGTATACAGCAAGGGGGGGTCTACGAGCAGTACTTC
TRBV10-2,TRBD2,NA,TRBJ2-5,CASGVSGGARETQYF,TGCGCCAGCGGGGTAAGCGGGGGGGCGAGAGAGACCCAGTACTTC
TRBV7-3,TRBD2,NA,TRBJ2-3,CASSPGLAGVSDTQYF,TGTGCCAGCAGCCCCGGACTAGCGGGAGTGTCGGATACGCAGTATTTT
TRBV6-5,NA,NA,TRBJ2-1,CASSGWMSPHNEQFF,TGTGCCAGCAGCGGCTGGATGAGCCCTCACAATGAGCAGTTCTTC
TRBV24-1,TRBD2,NA,TRBJ2-3,CATSDPIAGGATDTQYF,TGTGCCACCAGTGATCCAATAGCGGGGGGGGCGACAGATACGCAGTATTTT
TRBV11-2,TRBD1,NA,TRBJ1-5,CASSLAPGQPSLF,TGTGCCAGCAGCTTAGCTCCGGGACAGCCATCTCTTTTT
TRBV27,TRBD1,NA,TRBJ1-4,CASSFRDRGANEKLFF,TGTGCCAGCAGTTTTAGGGACAGGGGGGCTAATGAAAAACTGTTTTTT
TRBV6-2/TRBV6-3,NA,NA,TRBJ2-3,CASSFETWDTQYF,TGTGCCAGCAGTTTCGAGACCTGGGATACGCAGTATTTT
TRBV7-2,TRBD2,NA,TRBJ2-5,CASSYSGGPGETQYF,TGTGCCAGCAGCTATAGCGGGGGGCCCGGGGAGACCCAGTACTTC
TRBV6-2/TRBV6-3,NA,few,TRBJ1-2,CASSSGNYGYTF,TGTGCCAGCAGTTCAGGGAACTATGGCTACACCTTC
TRBV6-5,NA,NA,TRBJ2-7,CASSKRDSYSYEQYF,TGTGCCAGCAGTAAGCGGGACAGCTACTCCTACGAGCAGTACTTC
TRBV11-3,NA,few,TRBJ2-7,CASSLVHEQYF,TGTGCCAGCAGCTTAGTCCACGAGCAGTACTTC
TRBV19,TRBD1,NA,TRBJ1-4,CASSRTGLEKLFF,TGTGCCAGTAGTAGGACAGGGTTGGAAAAACTGTTTTTT
TRBV28,NA,NA,TRBJ1-6,CASSRDGRGPLHF,TGTGCCAGCAGTCGCGACGGGAGGGGGCCCCTCCACTTT
TRBV7-3,NA,NA,TRBJ1-1,CASSASTGNTEAFF,TGTGCCAGCAGCGCCTCAACAGGGAACACTGAAGCTTTCTTT
TRBV11-2,TRBD1,NA,TRBJ2-7,CASSSRGPSYEQYF,TGTGCCAGCAGCTCTAGGGGGCCAAGCTACGAGCAGTACTTC
TRBV6-5,TRBD2,once,TRBJ2-5,CASSYTSVPKETQYF,TGTGCCAGCAGTTACACTAGCGTGCCTAAAGAGACCCAGTACTTC
TRBV10-2,NA,NA,TRBJ2-7,CASRLQEQYF,TGCGCCAGCAGGTTACAAGAGCAGTACTTC
TRBV24-1,NA,medium-sized,TRBJ2-3,CATSDPRRGFSADTQYF,TGTGCCACCAGTGATCCGAGACGGGGTTTCTCCGCAGATACGCAGTATTTT
TRBV4-3,TRBD1,NA,TRBJ2-6,CASSQEGQGAVGANVLTF,TGCGCCAGCAGCCAAGAGGGACAGGGGGCAGTTGGGGCCAACGTCCTGACTTTC
TRBV13,NA,NA,TRBJ1-2,CASSLAGWGYTF,TGTGCCAGCAGCTTAGCGGGGTGGGGCTACACCTTC
TRBV7-3,NA,NA,TRBJ2-2,CASSLSPSPRPSGKHEVFF,TGTGCCAGCAGCTTAAGCCCCTCACCCCGTCCCAGCGGTAAACACGAGGTGTTTTTT
TRBV3-1/TRBV3-2,NA,NA,TRBJ2-2,CASSQGKGNTGELFF,TGTGCCAGCAGTCAGGGTAAAGGGAACACCGGGGAGCTGTTTTTT
TRBV5-4,TRBD2,NA,TRBJ2-7,CASSLVVAGASEQYF,TGTGCCAGCAGCTTGGTGGTAGCGGGAGCGTCCGAGCAGTACTTC
TRBV4-3,NA,NA,TRBJ2-7,CASSQEPYYEQYF,TGCGCCAGCAGCCAAGAGCCCTATTACGAGCAGTACTTC
TRBV6-1,TRBD2,NA,TRBJ2-3,CASSDTSGRPRTDTQYF,TGTGCCAGCAGTGACACTAGCGGGAGACCCCGCACAGATACGCAGTATTTT
TRBV24-1,TRBD1,once,TRBJ2-7,CATGQSTYEQYF,TGTGCCACGGGACAGTCAACCTACGAGCAGTACTTC
TRBV5-4,TRBD1,NA,TRBJ2-3,CASSLAQGARDTQYF,TGTGCCAGCAGCTTGGCACAGGGGGCGCGGGATACGCAGTATTTT
TRBV5-6,NA,NA,TRBJ1-3,CASSLVRGPKGNTIYF,TGTGCCAGCAGCTTGGTGAGGGGCCCAAAAGGAAACACCATATATTTT
TRBV7-3,TRBD2,NA,TRBJ2-2,CASSQGRLAGSTGELFF,TGTGCCAGCAGCCAAGGTCGGCTAGCGGGGTCCACCGGGGAGCTGTTTTTT
TRBV27,NA,NA,TRBJ2-1,CASSLRLARSYNEQFF,TGTGCCAGCAGTTTAAGGCTAGCGCGCTCCTACAATGAGCAGTTCTTC
TRBV11-3,NA,NA,TRBJ2-7,CASMSMRNYEQYF,TGTGCCAGCATGTCTATGCGCAACTACGAGCAGTACTTC
TRBV29-1,NA,NA,TRBJ1-1,CSVGNWGTEAFF,TGCAGCGTTGGTAACTGGGGGACTGAAGCTTTCTTT
TRBV6-5,TRBD1,NA,TRBJ1-1,CASRGQGSNTEAFF,TGTGCCAGCAGGGGACAGGGCTCGAACACTGAAGCTTTCTTT
TRBV19,NA,NA,TRBJ2-6,CASSMGDKSGANVLTF,TGTGCCAGTAGTATGGGGGACAAATCTGGGGCCAACGTCCTGACTTTC
TRBV27,NA,once,TRBJ1-1,CASGLRQKNTEAFF,TGTGCCAGCGGACTTCGACAGAAGAACACTGAAGCTTTCTTT
TRBV19,NA,NA,TRBJ2-7,CASSLGLQTYEQYF,TGTGCCAGTAGTCTGGGACTCCAAACCTACGAGCAGTACTTC
TRBV7-9,NA,NA,TRBJ1-5,CASSRDGRATQPQHF,TGTGCCAGCAGCAGAGACGGCAGGGCGACTCAGCCCCAGCATTTT
TRBV28,TRBD2,NA,TRBJ2-1,CASSLRRGGPYNEQFF,TGTGCCAGCAGTTTACGGCGGGGGGGCCCCTACAATGAGCAGTTCTTC
TRBV6-5,NA,NA,TRBJ1-5,CASSYSSGNQPQHF,TGTGCCAGCAGTTACTCGTCAGGGAATCAGCCCCAGCATTTT
TRBV6-1,NA,few,TRBJ1-3,CASSEAPRTNTIYF,TGTGCCAGCAGTGAAGCGCCAAGAACAAACACCATATATTTT
TRBV24-1,NA,few,TRBJ2-3,CATSDPVASTDTQYF,TGTGCCACCAGTGACCCTGTTGCTAGCACAGATACGCAGTATTTT
TRBV2,TRBD1,NA,TRBJ2-7,CASWTGGTHEQYF,TGTGCCAGCTGGACAGGGGGGACCCACGAGCAGTACTTC
TRBV30,NA,NA,TRBJ1-1,CAWSVLKAPEAFF,TGTGCCTGGAGTGTATTGAAGGCCCCTGAAGCTTTCTTT
TRBV19,TRBD2,NA,TRBJ2-3,CASSQTSGARDTQYF,TGTGCCAGTAGCCAGACTAGCGGGGCCCGGGATACGCAGTATTTT
TRBV12-3/TRBV12-4,NA,once,TRBJ2-1,CASSTGTGNEQFF,TGTGCCAGCAGTACTGGGACGGGCAATGAGCAGTTCTTC
TRBV3-1/TRBV3-2,NA,NA,TRBJ1-5,CASSQKPAQGYSNQPQHF,TGTGCCAGCAGCCAAAAACCCGCACAGGGATATAGCAATCAGCCCCAGCATTTT
TRBV30,NA,NA,TRBJ2-7,CAWSKGGSREQYF,TGTGCCTGGAGTAAGGGCGGCTCTCGAGAGCAGTACTTC
TRBV27,NA,NA,TRBJ1-2,CASSYAPYRDYGYTF,TGTGCCAGCAGTTACGCCCCCTACAGGGACTATGGCTACACCTTC